The 2 T cell receptor beta chains in this list originate from one sample, sequenced in a study of CD8 T cells in Susac syndrome. Random-hexamer reverse transcription was applied to roughly 0.5 to 1 ug RNA. Via MiXCR, TCRdb re-called the immunoSEQ multiplex PCR reads, giving one row per CDR3 protein. The data contain about 400,000 distinct CDR3 sequences, around 85% of them singletons. Sequenced sample: CD8+ T cells from PBMCs. These receptor sequences come from a human donor with multiple sclerosis.

This clonotype came up a few times. The chain combines TRBV10-3 with TRBJ2-5, with 15 bases fitting TRBD2. Germline CDR1 reads ENHRY; CDR2 reads SYGVKD. V gave up 2 bases and J gave up 3 bases; unmatched junction bases: 7. The CDR3 extends over 18 amino acids. CDR3 region: CAISEPRTSGGAEETQYF. Here the CDR3 DNA reads TGTGCCATCAGTGAGCCCCGGACTAGCGGGGGGGCTGAAGAGACCCAGTACTTC.

This rearrangement joins TRBV6-5 to TRBJ2-6; D gene unclear. Germline V lookup: CDR1 MNHEY, CDR2 SVGAGI. CDR3 length: 14 residues. V shed 6 bases and J shed 1 base, with 7 bases lying between them. The CDR3 region has the DNA TGTGCCAGCAGCCCCACTTCTGGGGCCAACGTCCTGACTTTC. Encoded protein: CASSPTSGANVLTF.